The T cell receptor beta chain described here comes from a study of blood T cell repertoires in COVID-19. Method: immunoSEQ multiplex PCR; TCRdb's copy keeps in-frame clones and lacks some. This sample has roughly 220,000 clones, with roughly 88% found just once. This CDR3 has 14 amino acids. CDR1 is MNHEY and CDR2 is SMNVEV in the germline V gene (reference sequence). V gave up 3 bases and J gave up 5 bases, with 14 bases separating them. The genes are TRBV27 and TRBJ2-7; D is uncertain. Specimen: peripheral blood. This receptor was identified in a woman in her thirties or forties who had recovered from COVID-19. The CDR3 nucleotides are TGTGCCAGCAGTTTTGGAGTAGCAATAGACGAGCAGTACTTC. It codes for CASSFGVAIDEQYF.